This T cell receptor (beta chain) was obtained from a study of shared clonotypes between healthy human individuals. Overall study context: Plates per donor: three CD4 naive, three CD4 memory, two CD8 naive, one CD8 memory. Study results and caveats: Sharing across four donors was highest in naive CD4 (roughly 5%) and lowest in memory CD8 (approximately 0.4%). Memory subsets had estimated richness that was generally smaller than that of naive subsets.

An assay was performed, and its level was deep. The method was immunoSEQ multiplex PCR; TCRdb's version includes in-frame clones alone and lacks a portion of them. The table lists nearly 2 million clones, just under 95% of them singletons. CDR3 size: 14 residues. V lost 5 bases, J lost 2 bases, and 13 bases lay in between. The germline V gene encodes CDR1 LGHNA and CDR2 YNFKEQ. The naive CD8 population came from CD45RO-negative cells selected for CCR7, without terminally differentiated effector memory CD45RA+ cells. Note on this clone: Its antigen is still unknown.

The sequence was obtained from a man between 18 and 29 years old in good health. Sequenced input: naive CD8+ T cells sorted from blood. J is TRBJ2-7 and V is TRBV4-2, with D possibly TRBD1 on 6 matching bases. Written as DNA, the CDR3 is TGTGCCAGCAGCTTTGGACAGACAACCTACGAGCAGTACTTC. This encodes CASSFGQTTYEQYF.